The following is a T cell receptor beta chain sequence with its context. The antigen remains undetermined. J gave up 2 bases and V 5 bases, and 7 bases lay outside the gene matches. Germline V gives CDR1 MNHNS, CDR2 SASEGT. The CDR3 extends over 15 amino acids. The data were obtained in a study of cytomegalovirus exposure and HLA in healthy donors. Study observations and caveats: Rare sequences made up most TCRs, while some public TCRs were found in many donors. In vitro assays verified that a few CMV-associated chains recognized CMV antigens specifically. The investigators catalogued 180 or so TCR beta chains as cytomegalovirus-associated. The TCR clusters that emerged in the first cohort tended, a later analysis found, to co-occur in the 120 validation repertoires.

The repertoire was sequenced with immunoSEQ multiplex PCR; TCRdb's copy has only in-frame clones and lacks some. The table lists fewer than 300,000 clones, around nine tenths of them singletons, with approximately 0.95% in the top ten. The sequencing sample was made of PBMCs. The gene calls are TRBV6-1 and TRBJ1-1; 8 bases fit TRBD1. The sequence came from a woman between 18 and 30 years old in good health and CMV-seronegative. Here the CDR3 reads CASSQRDRSNTEAFF. CDR3 in DNA: TGTGCCAGCAGTCAACGGGACAGGTCAAACACTGAAGCTTTCTTT.